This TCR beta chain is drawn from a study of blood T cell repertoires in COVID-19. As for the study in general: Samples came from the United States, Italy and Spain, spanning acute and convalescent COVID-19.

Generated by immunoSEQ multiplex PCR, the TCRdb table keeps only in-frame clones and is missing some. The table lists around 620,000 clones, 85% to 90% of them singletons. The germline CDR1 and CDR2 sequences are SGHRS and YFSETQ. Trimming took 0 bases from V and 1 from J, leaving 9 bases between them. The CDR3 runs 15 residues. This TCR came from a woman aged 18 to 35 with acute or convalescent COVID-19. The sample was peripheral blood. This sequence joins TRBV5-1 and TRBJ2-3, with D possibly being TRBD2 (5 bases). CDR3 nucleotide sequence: TGCGCCAGCAGCTTGGCCCTACTAGGCACAGATACGCAGTATTTT. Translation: CASSLALLGTDTQYF.